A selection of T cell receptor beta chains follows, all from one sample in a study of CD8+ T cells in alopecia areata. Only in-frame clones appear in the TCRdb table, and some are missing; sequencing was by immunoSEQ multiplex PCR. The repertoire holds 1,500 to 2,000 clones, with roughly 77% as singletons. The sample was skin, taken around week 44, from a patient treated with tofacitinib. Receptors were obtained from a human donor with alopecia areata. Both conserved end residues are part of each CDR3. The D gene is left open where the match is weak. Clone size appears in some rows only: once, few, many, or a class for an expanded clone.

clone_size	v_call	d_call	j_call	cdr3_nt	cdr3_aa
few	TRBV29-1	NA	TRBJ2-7	TGCAGCGTGGCGGGACAAATGAGCTCCTACGAGCAGTACTTC	CSVAGQMSSYEQYF
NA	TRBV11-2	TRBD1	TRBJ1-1	TGTGCCAGCAGCTTCGGGACAGCTAATGAAGCTTTCTTT	CASSFGTANEAFF
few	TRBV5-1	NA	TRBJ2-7	TGCGCCAGCAGCTTGGCCGTAGAAGGGGAGCAGTACTTC	CASSLAVEGEQYF
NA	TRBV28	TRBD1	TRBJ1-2	TGTGCCAGCGGAAGACCGGGACAGCGATATGGCTACACCTTC	CASGRPGQRYGYTF
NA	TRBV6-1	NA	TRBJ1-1	TGTGCCAGCAGTTTCGATCATGCAGGCCGCACTGAAGCTTTCTTT	CASSFDHAGRTEAFF
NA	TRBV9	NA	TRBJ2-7	TGTGCCAGCAGCGTTGGGCCGCCTTCCTACGAGCAGTACTTC	CASSVGPPSYEQYF
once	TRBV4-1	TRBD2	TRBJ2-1	TGCGCCAGCAGCCAAGAACTAGCGGGGAGCCATGAGCAGTTCTTC	CASSQELAGSHEQFF
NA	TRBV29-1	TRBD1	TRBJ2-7	TGCAGCGCTGTGACAGGGATTGACGGGCAGTACTTC	CSAVTGIDGQYF
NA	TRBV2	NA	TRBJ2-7	TGTGCCAGCCTACGACCGGGGCGGACCATCGAGCAGTACTTC	CASLRPGRTIEQYF
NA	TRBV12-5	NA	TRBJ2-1	TGTGCTAGTGGACCTGGTCAGAGCTCCTACAATGAGCAGTTCTTC	CASGPGQSSYNEQFF
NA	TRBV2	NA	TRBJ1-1	TGTGCCAGCAGTCTATCGACTGGAAACATCGAAGCTTTCTTT	CASSLSTGNIEAFF
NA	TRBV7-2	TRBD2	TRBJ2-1	TGTGCCAGCAGCTCCCGACTAGCGGGTTACAATGAGCAGTTCTTC	CASSSRLAGYNEQFF
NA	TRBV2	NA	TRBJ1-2	TGTGCCAGCAGTGAATATAGGGGGGCCTATGGCTACACCTTC	CASSEYRGAYGYTF
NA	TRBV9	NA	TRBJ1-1	TGTGCCAGCAGCGTAGTCGGGGCCCTGAACACTGAAGCTTTCTTT	CASSVVGALNTEAFF
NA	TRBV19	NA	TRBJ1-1	TGTGCCAGTAATCGGGATTTGAACACTGAAGCTTTCTTT	CASNRDLNTEAFF
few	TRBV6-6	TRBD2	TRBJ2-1	TGTGCCAGCAGAACTCTCGGGGGGGCCTCCTACAATGAGCAGTTCTTC	CASRTLGGASYNEQFF
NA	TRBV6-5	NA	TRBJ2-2	TGTGCCAGCAGTTCCGGGGGCGTCGGGGAGCTGTTTTTT	CASSSGGVGELFF
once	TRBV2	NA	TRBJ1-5	TGTGCCAGCAGTACAGTAGGTCAGCCCCAGCATTTT	CASSTVGQPQHF
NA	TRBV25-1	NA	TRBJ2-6	TGTGCCAGCAGTATTCTATCTGGACAAAGTCGGGCCAACGTCCTGACTTTC	CASSILSGQSRANVLTF
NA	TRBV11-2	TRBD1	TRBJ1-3	TGTGCCAGCAGCCGCGACAGGGCTGGAAACACCATATATTTT	CASSRDRAGNTIYF